These 17 T cell receptor beta chains share one sample of origin, sequenced in a study of cytomegalovirus exposure and HLA in healthy donors. Primers: 60 Vbeta forward and 13 Jbeta reverse. Assay used: immunoSEQ multiplex PCR; TCRdb lists only in-frame clones, some missing. The repertoire has around 150,000 clones, under 10% of them found once; the top ten carry roughly 7%. The sample consisted of PBMCs. The receptors were gathered from a woman aged 40 to 50 in good health and CMV-seropositive.

This rearrangement joins TRBV5-1 to TRBJ2-5, with 16 bases aligning to TRBD2. J was trimmed by 5 bases and V by 4 bases; bases with no gene match: 8. CDR3 size: 17 residues. CDR1 SGHRS and CDR2 YFSETQ come from the germline V gene. CDR3 sequence (DNA): TGCGCCAGCAGCGCGGGACTAGCGGGGGGGCCAGCGGAGACCCAGTACTTC. This translates into CASSAGLAGGPAETQYF.

This clone has just a few counts. V gene TRBV5-4 combines with J gene TRBJ2-7; D is perhaps TRBD2 (7 bases). The CDR3 has 14 residues. Per germline, CDR1 SGHNT and CDR2 YYREEE (reference sequence). V lost 3 bases to trimming and J lost 0 bases, with 10 bases between them. CDR3 residues: CASSSGGPSYEQYF. The CDR3 nucleotides read TGTGCCAGCAGCTCCGGGGGGCCCTCCTACGAGCAGTACTTC.

The chain combines TRBV27 with TRBJ1-4; D unclear. Germline V gene data show CDR1 as MNHEY and CDR2 as SMNVEV (reference sequence). With 6 bases removed from V and 1 base from J, the gap between germline ends came to 6 bases. The CDR3 loop spans 13 amino acids. The CDR3 loop is CASSVRTNEKLFF. The CDR3 DNA is TGTGCCAGCAGCGTTAGAACTAATGAAAAACTGTTTTTT.

V usage is TRBV5-6 and J usage is TRBJ2-1; 8 nucleotides line up with TRBD1. Germline V lookup: CDR1 SGHDT, CDR2 YYEEEE. V dropped 2 bases and J dropped 5; count of bases not matched to a gene: 9. This CDR3 contains 16 residues. CDR3 in amino acids: CASSFAQGAFNNEQFF. CDR3 bases: TGTGCCAGCAGCTTCGCGCAGGGGGCTTTCAACAATGAGCAGTTCTTC.

The V gene is TRBV5-6, the J gene TRBJ2-3; D remains unclear. V lost 0 bases and J 6 bases, leaving 5 bases between the germline ends. Germline V gene lookup returns CDR1 SGHDT and CDR2 YYEEEE. The CDR3 covers 12 residues. CDR3 region: CASSLGRDTQYF. CDR3 DNA: TGTGCCAGCAGCTTGGGTCGGGATACGCAGTATTTT. The variable domain in full, completed from reference TRBV5-6 and TRBJ2-3, reads DAGVTQSPTHLIKTRGQQVTLRCSPKSGHDTVSWYQQALGQGPQFIFQYYEEEERQRGNFPDRFSGHQFPNYSSELNVNALLLGDSALYLCASSLGRDTQYFGPGTRLTVL.

V usage is TRBV11-3 and J usage is TRBJ2-3, with D perhaps TRBD2 (6 bases). CDR3 size: 18 residues. The V gene lost 0 bases and the J gene lost 1 base, with 17 bases spanning the gap. Germline V gene data show CDR1 as SGHNT and CDR2 as YENEEA. The CDR3: CASSLDGRNSRGTDTQYF. For the CDR3, the DNA is TGTGCCAGCAGCTTAGATGGGAGGAACTCCCGGGGCACAGATACGCAGTATTTT.

This clone has only a few counts. This chain joins TRBV5-1 and TRBJ2-2; 11 bases are a match to TRBD1. CDR1 is SGHRS, CDR2 YFSETQ, per germline. The J segment lost 8 bases and the V segment lost 7 bases, leaving 4 bases of the junction unmatched. This CDR3 has 13 residues. Here the CDR3 reads CASGQGASGELFF. CDR3 in DNA: TGCGCCAGCGGACAGGGGGCGTCGGGGGAGCTGTTTTTT.

This clone has only a few counts. The chain recombines TRBV7-8 with TRBJ1-3, with 8 bases matching TRBD1. The germline CDR1 and CDR2 sequences are SGHVS and FQNEAQ. The ends lost 3 bases at V and 0 bases at J; junction bases unmatched: 10. The CDR3 has 18 residues. CDR3 region: CASSLRGTGRSSGNTIYF. The CDR3 coding sequence is TGTGCCAGCAGCTTGAGGGGGACAGGACGTAGCTCTGGAAACACCATATATTTT. The full variable domain, in which reference TRBV7-8 and TRBJ1-3 provide the parts outside the CDR3, is GAGVSQSPRYKVAKRGQDVALRCDPISGHVSLFWYQQALGQGPEFLTYFQNEAQLDKSGLPSDRFFAERPEGSVSTLKIQRTQQEDSAVYLCASSLRGTGRSSGNTIYFGEGSWLTVV.

This clone was counted a few times. The V gene is TRBV6-5, the J gene TRBJ1-1, with D unresolved. Per germline, CDR1 MNHEY and CDR2 SVGAGI. The CDR3 loop spans 13 amino acids. Trimming shortened V by 5 bases and J by 1 base, and 8 bases separated the two germline ends. CDR3 DNA sequence: TGTGCCAGCAGTCTCGGAGGGAACACTGAAGCTTTCTTT. Amino acids: CASSLGGNTEAFF.

The chain joins TRBV10-3 to TRBJ1-1, with D perhaps TRBD1 (5 bases). This CDR3 is 14 amino acids long. CDR1 is ENHRY, CDR2 SYGVKD, per germline. The V gene lost 10 bases and the J gene lost 3 bases, with 18 bases spanning the gap. As DNA, the CDR3 is TGTGCCACCGACCCCTCGGGGGGGTACACTGAAGCTTTCTTT. Translation gives CATDPSGGYTEAFF.

The chain joins TRBV2 to TRBJ1-1; possible D gene TRBD1, 5 bases. Germline V gives CDR1 SNHLY, CDR2 FYNNEI. V was trimmed by 6 bases and J by 0 bases, leaving 8 bases between them. CDR3 length equals 13 residues. CDR3 DNA sequence: TGTGCCAGCAGGGACAACATGAACACTGAAGCTTTCTTT. Amino acid sequence: CASRDNMNTEAFF.

The chain couples TRBV5-1 to TRBJ2-1; weak D call: TRBD2 (5 bases). Trimming pared 4 bases from V and 5 bases from J, leaving 19 bases between. Per germline, CDR1 SGHRS and CDR2 YFSETQ. The CDR3 is 16 amino acids. The CDR3 bases are TGCGCCAGCAGCCCGCAGAGGGCCTCCCTTGACAATGAGCAGTTCTTC. Translation gives CASSPQRASLDNEQFF.

The chain carries TRBV7-2 and TRBJ1-1; 8 bases are a match to TRBD1. Germline lookup yields CDR1 SGHTA and CDR2 FQGNSA. Losses at the gene ends were 5 bases for V and 3 bases for J; bases not matched to a gene: 8. The CDR3 runs 15 residues. Written as DNA, the CDR3 is TGTGCCAGCAGCGATCCGCTGACAGGGGACACTGAAGCTTTCTTT. Translating gives CASSDPLTGDTEAFF.

The chain links TRBV19 to TRBJ1-5; TRBD1 matches at 9 bases. V was pared by 4 bases and J by 4 bases, with 14 bases of the junction left unmatched. The CDR3 is 18 amino acids. Germline CDR1 reads LNHDA; CDR2 reads SQIVND (reference sequence). The chain's CDR3 is CASSTSGTGRGGNQPQHF. The CDR3 DNA follows: TGTGCCAGTAGTACCTCCGGGACAGGGCGAGGAGGGAATCAGCCCCAGCATTTT.

The sample holds a few counts of this clone. The chain joins TRBV2 to TRBJ2-5; 10 bases line up with TRBD2. Germline CDR1 reads SNHLY; CDR2 reads FYNNEI. This CDR3 is 15 amino acids long. The V gene end was trimmed by 2 bases and the J gene end by 4 bases; junction bases not matched to a gene: 4. CDR3 in DNA: TGTGCCAGCAGTGAACTAGCGGGGGTTGGAGAGACCCAGTACTTC. Translating gives CASSELAGVGETQYF.

The chain links TRBV7-2 to TRBJ2-2; D is perhaps TRBD2 (6 bases). Germline lookup yields CDR1 SGHTA and CDR2 FQGNSA. V gave up 5 bases and J gave up 2 bases, with 18 bases separating them. There are 17 residues in the CDR3. CDR3 DNA sequence: TGTGCCAGCAGCCCCCGAGGAGGAGGGAGTAACACCGGGGAGCTGTTTTTT. Protein sequence: CASSPRGGGSNTGELFF.

The chain's CDR3 is CASSPQGQANMNTEAFF. The CDR3 region has the DNA TGCGCCAGCAGCCCGCAAGGACAGGCGAATATGAACACTGAAGCTTTCTTT. The rearrangement joins TRBV4-1 to TRBJ1-1; 7 bases match TRBD1. Germline V gives CDR1 MGHRA, CDR2 YSYEKL. This CDR3 region has 17 residues. Unmatched junction bases numbered 11, after V lost 4 bases and J lost 0 bases.